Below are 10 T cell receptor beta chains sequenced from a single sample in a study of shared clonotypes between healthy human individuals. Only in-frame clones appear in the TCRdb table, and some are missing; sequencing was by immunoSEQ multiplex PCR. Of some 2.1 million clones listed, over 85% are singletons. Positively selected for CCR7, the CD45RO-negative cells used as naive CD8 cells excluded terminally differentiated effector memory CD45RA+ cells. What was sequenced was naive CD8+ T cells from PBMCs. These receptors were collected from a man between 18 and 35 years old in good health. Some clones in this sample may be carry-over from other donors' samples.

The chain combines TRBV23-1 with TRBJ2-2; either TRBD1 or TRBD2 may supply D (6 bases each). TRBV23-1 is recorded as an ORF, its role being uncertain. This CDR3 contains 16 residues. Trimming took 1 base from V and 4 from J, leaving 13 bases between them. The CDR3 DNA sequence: TGCGCCAGCAGTCAATTAGGGGGGCATGGCACCGGGGAGCTGTTTTTT. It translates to CASSQLGGHGTGELFF.

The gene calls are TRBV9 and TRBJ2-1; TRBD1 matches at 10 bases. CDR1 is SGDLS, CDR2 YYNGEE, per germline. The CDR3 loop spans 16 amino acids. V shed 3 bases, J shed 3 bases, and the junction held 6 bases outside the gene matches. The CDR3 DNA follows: TGTGCCAGCAGCGCCCGACAGGGGGCGAACTACAATGAGCAGTTCTTC. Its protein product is CASSARQGANYNEQFF.

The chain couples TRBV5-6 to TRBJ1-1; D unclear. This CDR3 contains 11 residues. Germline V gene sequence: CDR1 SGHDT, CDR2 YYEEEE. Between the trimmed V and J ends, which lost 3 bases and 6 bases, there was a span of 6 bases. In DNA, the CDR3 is TGTGCCAGCAGCTCAACAGCTGAAGCTTTCTTT. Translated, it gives CASSSTAEAFF.

In DNA form, the CDR3 reads TGTGCCAGCAGTTTACAGTACGGGACTAACACAGATACGCAGTATTTT. The encoded protein is CASSLQYGTNTDTQYF. The V call is TRBV27, the J call TRBJ2-3; TRBD2 agrees at 7 bases. The V gene end was trimmed by 2 bases and the J gene end by 2 bases; junction bases not matched to a gene: 7. The germline V gene has CDR1 MNHEY and CDR2 SMNVEV (reference sequence). The CDR3 has 16 residues.

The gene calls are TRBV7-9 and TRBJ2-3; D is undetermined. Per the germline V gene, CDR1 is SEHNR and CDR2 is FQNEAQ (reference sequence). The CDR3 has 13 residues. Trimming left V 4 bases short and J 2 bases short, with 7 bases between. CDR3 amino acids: CASSSLNTDTQYF. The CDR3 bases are TGTGCCAGCAGCTCCTTAAACACAGATACGCAGTATTTT.

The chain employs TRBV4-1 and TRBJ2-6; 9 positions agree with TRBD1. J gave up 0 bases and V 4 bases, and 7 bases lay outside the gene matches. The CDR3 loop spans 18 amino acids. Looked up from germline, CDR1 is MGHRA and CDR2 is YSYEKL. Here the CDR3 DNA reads TGCGCCAGCAGCCCAAGGGACAGGGACTACTCTGGGGCCAACGTCCTGACTTTC. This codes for CASSPRDRDYSGANVLTF.

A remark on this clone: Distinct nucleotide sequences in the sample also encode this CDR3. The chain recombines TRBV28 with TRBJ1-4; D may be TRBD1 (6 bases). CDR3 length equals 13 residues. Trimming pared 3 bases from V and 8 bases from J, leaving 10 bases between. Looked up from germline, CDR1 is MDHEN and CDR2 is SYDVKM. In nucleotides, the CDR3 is TGTGCCAGCAGTTTCCTGAGGGGGGAAAAACTGTTTTTT. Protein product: CASSFLRGEKLFF.

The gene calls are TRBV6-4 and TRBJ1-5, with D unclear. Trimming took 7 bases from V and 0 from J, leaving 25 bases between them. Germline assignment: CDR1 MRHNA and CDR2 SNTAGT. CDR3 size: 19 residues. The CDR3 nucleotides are TGTGCCAGCACCAACCCTGGCCACTTACCTTTTGATAGCAATCAGCCCCAGCATTTT. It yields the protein CASTNPGHLPFDSNQPQHF.

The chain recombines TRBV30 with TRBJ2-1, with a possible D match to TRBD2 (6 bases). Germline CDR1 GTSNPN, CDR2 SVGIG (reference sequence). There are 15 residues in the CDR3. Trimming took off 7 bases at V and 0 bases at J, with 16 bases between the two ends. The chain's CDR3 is CAYQQGGLSYNEQFF. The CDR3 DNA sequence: TGTGCCTACCAACAAGGAGGGCTCTCCTACAATGAGCAGTTCTTC.

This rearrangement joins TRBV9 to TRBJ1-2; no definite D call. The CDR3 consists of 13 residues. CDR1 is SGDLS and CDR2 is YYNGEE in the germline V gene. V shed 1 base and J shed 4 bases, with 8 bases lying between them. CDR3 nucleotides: TGTGCCAGCAGCGTATCTGGCACCTATGGCTACACCTTC. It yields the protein CASSVSGTYGYTF.